This TCR beta chain derives from a study of T cell repertoires in aging, cancer and after chemotherapy (dated by TCRdb to the late 2010s). For context, the study as a whole: Donors spanned six age groups from 30 or younger to 70 or older, with at least three individuals per group. Control TCR repertoires from healthy donors were recorded over several months to years, and clear clonal overlap was observed across re-sampling. The full dataset contained roughly 8.8 million TCR reads. Peripheral blood TCR beta repertoires from healthy donors and cancer patients were profiled to examine immunoaging and T cell reconstitution after chemotherapy. Alongside around 97 healthy donors serving as a reference group, the cohort included 200 to 250 cancer patients, of whom 90 to 94 had hematological cancers and more than 110 had solid cancers.

This clonotype is considered medium-sized (0.01 to 0.1%). Its specific antigen is unknown. Within one base of it there is no much larger clone, and no base qualities were kept. TCR beta rearrangements were amplified from genomic DNA extracted from peripheral blood rather than from sorted cells or RNA. Overall results and qualifications from the work: An increase in median generation probability over the chemotherapy interval was observed in both cancer cohorts, suggesting that the repertoire was reconstituted through rebound thymic output. The authors noted that the repertoire data do not allow conclusions about immunological memory after chemotherapy. In healthy donors, the decline in TCR diversity with age was mainly due to loss of richness, whereas in cancer patients loss of evenness also played a role. Compared with age-matched healthy donors, untreated patients with hematological or solid cancers had significantly lower TCR diversity and higher clonality in blood.

Multiplex touch-down PCR with a mixed TRB-A/B primer pool was used to amplify rearranged TRB sequences covering the V, D and J segments. Illumina adapters and sample indices were added to the amplicons in two consecutive PCR reactions performed with Phusion HS II polymerase. Amplicons were gel-purified with the NucleoSpin Gel and PCR Clean-up kit, then checked with Qubit and an Agilent 2100 Bioanalyzer. Sequencing of the libraries was done on an Illumina MiSeq with paired-end, single-indexed 600-cycle runs. In the authors' own workflow: Processing of the TRB sequences was carried out with MiXCR versions 2.12 and 3.0.5. A clone was defined as each unique CDR3 nucleotide sequence, and only productive sequences supported by at least two reads were kept. Repertoire metrics included Shannon diversity, evenness, clonality (one minus evenness), and alpha-parameterized diversity profiles from alpha 0 to 5. The IGoR algorithm was used to calculate generation probabilities of clones in the paired pre- and post-chemotherapy samples. TCRdb reran the public reads through fastp at Q25 and MiXCR, keeping productive beta chains. Each entry merges the rows of one CDR3 protein and shows their most common DNA and genes. The V and J calls follow TCRdb's processing rather than the paper's. This sample gives roughly 8,600 distinct CDR3 sequences in total; 25% to 35% of them show up just once. The ten top clones hold around a tenth of the sample.

V is clipped by 4 bases and J by 0 bases, and the sequence between their germline boundaries is 10 bases long. Measured from the cysteine to the phenylalanine, the CDR3 is 14 residues long. Only the CDR3 DNA is retained, 42 bases long and in frame from the first base. The germline V gene (reference sequence) specifies LNHDA as CDR1 and SQIVND as CDR2. The sample comprised blood. The clonotype was recovered from a human donor in good health. This sequence uses TRBV19 and TRBJ2-7, with the D gene call left open. CDR3 loop: CASSTTISSYEQYF. The nucleotide sequence reads as follows: TGTGCCAGTAGTACCACGATAAGCTCCTACGAGCAGTACTTC.